Listed here are 20 T cell receptor beta chains from one sample, sequenced in a study of beta chain features in type 1 diabetes. As every portion of the isolated RNA was reverse transcribed, the sequencing read expressed TCRB transcripts. Sequencing was performed with immunoSEQ multiplex PCR; in TCRdb, only in-frame clones are kept and a portion is missing. The sample consists of roughly 610,000 clones, 15% to 17% of them appearing once. Specimen: naive CD4+ T cells from blood. These TCRs come from a man aged 18 to 30 in good health.

This rearrangement joins TRBV28 to TRBJ2-7; D might be TRBD1 (6 bases). The CDR3 is 14 amino acids. The V gene lost 6 bases and the J gene lost 3 bases, with 15 bases spanning the gap. CDR1 MDHEN and CDR2 SYDVKM come from the germline V gene. This CDR3 reads CASRTSPGDYEQYF. The CDR3 DNA is TGTGCCAGCAGGACAAGTCCAGGGGACTACGAGCAGTACTTC.

The J gene is TRBJ1-6, the V gene TRBV2, with a weak D call TRBD1 (6 bases). Trimming cost V 2 bases and J 5 bases, with 7 bases left between them. Germline CDR1 and CDR2: SNHLY and FYNNEI. CDR3 length: 14 residues. DNA of the CDR3: TGTGCCAGCAGTGAACACAGGGATAATTCACCCCTCCACTTT. Translation gives CASSEHRDNSPLHF.

The chain carries TRBV19 and TRBJ2-2; D is uncertain. The CDR3 contains 13 residues. Deletions cut 7 bases from V and 3 bases from J, with 9 bases between. Germline lookup yields CDR1 LNHDA and CDR2 SQIVND (reference sequence). CDR3 in DNA: TGTGCCAGTATACCGGGTTACACCGGGGAGCTGTTTTTT. Residues: CASIPGYTGELFF.

In this sample, this clone turned up a few times. The V and J genes are TRBV19 and TRBJ2-6; D gene ambiguous. This CDR3 region has 17 residues. CDR1 and CDR2 from the germline V gene are LNHDA and SQIVND (reference sequence). Trimming removed 2 bases at V and 0 bases at J, with 11 bases between. Here the CDR3 reads CASSILGISSGANVLTF. Written as DNA, the CDR3 is TGTGCCAGTAGTATATTAGGGATTAGCTCTGGGGCCAACGTCCTGACTTTC.

This clone was counted between two and nine times. This chain links TRBV27 with TRBJ1-1, with unresolved D. V was cut by 3 bases and J by 4 bases, with 12 bases left in between. Germline V CDR1 and CDR2: MNHEY, SMNVEV (reference sequence). This CDR3 comprises 14 residues. CDR3 DNA: TGTGCCAGCAGTTTCCGCGGGATTGGCACTGAAGCTTTCTTT. This translates into CASSFRGIGTEAFF.

This clone was seen a few times. The chain joins TRBV18 to TRBJ2-6; D is unclear. This CDR3 spans 14 amino acids. V was pared by 3 bases and J by 2 bases, with 5 bases between. CDR1 is KGHSH and CDR2 is LQKENI in the germline V gene. CDR3 DNA sequence: TGTGCCAGCTCACCTGCGACTGGGGCCAACGTCCTGACTTTC. Its translation: CASSPATGANVLTF.

This clone was found a few times. The chain uses TRBV19 and TRBJ1-2; D unclear. The CDR3 is 15 residues long. The germline V gene has CDR1 LNHDA and CDR2 SQIVND (reference sequence). Trimming cost V 7 bases and J 8 bases, with 23 bases left between them. The DNA of the CDR3 is TGTGCCAGTACCCCGCAAAGAAGGGATCCGCGAGGCTACACCTTC. This codes for CASTPQRRDPRGYTF.

A few counts support this clone. The rearrangement links TRBV11-1 to TRBJ2-1; D is perhaps TRBD1 or TRBD2 (5 bases each). The CDR3 totals 11 residues. Per the germline V gene, CDR1 is SGHAT and CDR2 is FQDESV (reference sequence). Trimming removed 5 bases from V and 9 bases from J, with 8 bases in between. The CDR3 DNA reads TGTGCCAGCAGCCTGGGGGTTGAGCAGTTCTTC. This gives the protein CASSLGVEQFF.

This clone has only a few counts. The chain joins TRBV9 to TRBJ2-2; 10 bases are shared with TRBD2. In germline, CDR1 is SGDLS, CDR2 YYNGEE. Trimming removed 4 bases from V and 1 base from J; junction bases left unmatched: 1. CDR3 length equals 15 residues. The CDR3 DNA reads as TGTGCCAGCAGCCCTAGCGGGGGGAACACCGGGGAGCTGTTTTTT. Protein: CASSPSGGNTGELFF.

In this sample, this clone turned up a few times. The rearrangement joins TRBV4-1 to TRBJ2-7; D perhaps matches TRBD1 (6 bases). Germline-derived CDR1 and CDR2 are MGHRA and YSYEKL. CDR3 length: 16 amino acids. The germline V and J ends were trimmed by 4 bases and 2 bases, with 18 bases remaining between them. CDR3 in amino acids: CASSRTSGTRPYEQYF. The DNA for the CDR3 is TGCGCCAGCAGCCGAACCTCCGGGACACGGCCCTACGAGCAGTACTTC.

On this clone: This same CDR3 is encoded by further DNA sequences in the sample. The gene calls are TRBV19 and TRBJ2-7; D is uncertain. The V end lost 4 bases, the J end lost 3 bases, and 10 bases lay between the germline ends. The CDR3 totals 13 residues. Germline values: CDR1 LNHDA, CDR2 SQIVND (reference sequence). CDR3 residues: CASSSDRGYEQYF. CDR3 coding DNA: TGTGCCAGTAGTAGCGATCGTGGCTACGAGCAGTACTTC.

This clone was observed a few times. The chain links TRBV30 to TRBJ1-4; 11 nucleotides match TRBD1. Germline assignment: CDR1 GTSNPN and CDR2 SVGIG (reference sequence). The trim removed 2 bases at V and 7 bases at J, leaving 6 bases unmatched. The CDR3 loop spans 15 amino acids. The CDR3 loop reads CAWSTGQGAAEKLFF. In DNA form, the CDR3 reads TGTGCCTGGAGTACTGGACAGGGGGCGGCTGAAAAACTGTTTTTT.

This clone was observed a single time. V and J are TRBV4-3 and TRBJ1-2, with D perhaps matching TRBD1 (6 bases). The CDR3 has 14 amino acids. V gave up 5 bases and J gave up 1 base, with 11 bases separating them. CDR1 and CDR2 from the germline V gene are LGHNA and YSLEER. The CDR3 region has the DNA TGCGCCAGCAGCTACGGACAGTTTAACTATGGCTACACCTTC. It is translated as CASSYGQFNYGYTF.

V and J are TRBV6-5 and TRBJ2-7; possibly TRBD1 for D (6 bases). This CDR3 has 15 amino acids. Germline CDR1 and CDR2: MNHEY and SVGAGI. Deletions cut 6 bases from V and 3 bases from J, with 18 bases between. The CDR3 protein is CASRSRGSHYYEQYF. The DNA for the CDR3 is TGTGCCAGCAGATCCAGGGGATCCCACTACTACGAGCAGTACTTC.

Only a few counts were recorded for this clone. Distinct nucleotide sequences in the sample also encode this CDR3. The chain employs TRBV5-1 and TRBJ2-5; 10 positions match TRBD2. The CDR3 has 16 residues. J gave up 1 base and V 0 bases, and 3 bases lay outside the gene matches. Germline assignment: CDR1 SGHRS and CDR2 YFSETQ. The CDR3 DNA reads TGCGCCAGCAGCTTGGCGGCTAGCGGGGGCCAAGAGACCCAGTACTTC. Translation: CASSLAASGGQETQYF.

This clone was picked up a small number of times. This sequence joins TRBV28 and TRBJ1-5, with 7 nucleotides matching TRBD1. The germline CDR1 and CDR2 sequences are MDHEN and SYDVKM. The ends lost 3 bases at V and 3 bases at J; junction bases unmatched: 2. The CDR3 covers 14 residues. CDR3 sequence reads: CASSFDRDNQPQHF. The CDR3 DNA is TGTGCCAGCAGTTTCGACAGGGACAATCAGCCCCAGCATTTT.

The V and J genes are TRBV4-1 and TRBJ1-4, with 7 bases lining up with TRBD1. The V gene's germline CDR1 is MGHRA and CDR2 YSYEKL. The length of the CDR3 is 18 residues. The V segment lost 4 bases and the J segment 1 base; nucleotides outside the gene matches: 12. CDR3 residues: CASSRQPGQRLTNEKLFF. CDR3 in DNA: TGCGCCAGCAGCCGACAACCGGGACAGCGATTAACTAATGAAAAACTGTTTTTT.

The table lists this clone with a few counts. The rearrangement links TRBV7-3 to TRBJ2-3, with D possibly matching TRBD2 (5 bases). The CDR3 has 14 residues. The germline V gene has CDR1 SGHTA and CDR2 FQGTGA. Trimming removed 4 bases at V and 0 bases at J, with 8 bases between. CDR3 protein: CASSSEGSTDTQYF. CDR3 nucleotides: TGTGCCAGCAGCTCAGAGGGCAGCACAGATACGCAGTATTTT.

Comments on this clone: The junction differs from germline at one of its ends, possibly a read error. V is TRBV28 and J is TRBJ2-1; 11 bases agree with TRBD2. This CDR3 is built from 15 residues. Per the germline V gene, CDR1 is MDHEN and CDR2 is SYDVKM. The CDR3 loop is CVSKRPLAGGGEQFF. CDR3 DNA sequence: TGTGTCAGCAAAAGGCCGCTAGCGGGAGGTGGTGAGCAGTTCTTC.

The chain is built from TRBV9 and TRBJ2-3; TRBD2 aligns across 9 bases. V trimming: 4 bases; J trimming: 1 base; junction bases outside the gene matches: 7. Germline V gives CDR1 SGDLS, CDR2 YYNGEE. The CDR3 contains 16 residues. The CDR3 DNA reads as TGTGCCAGCAGCCCTGAGCGGGGGGTAGGCACAGATACGCAGTATTTT. This encodes CASSPERGVGTDTQYF. Supplemented by reference TRBV9 and TRBJ2-3, the full variable domain reads DSGVTQTPKHLITATGQRVTLRCSPRSGDLSVYWYQQSLDQGLQFLIQYYNGEERAKGNILERFSAQQFPDLHSELNLSSLELGDSALYFCASSPERGVGTDTQYFGPGTRLTVL.